The present T cell receptor (beta chain) was sequenced within a study of early T cells in non-severe SARS-CoV-2 infection. As for the study in general: Alpha and beta chains were unpaired, from unsorted whole-blood bulk RNA.

This clonotype has at least ten counts. Its antigen is not identified. Germline V gene lookup returns CDR1 SQVTM and CDR2 ANQGSEA. Trimming took 1 base from V and 3 from J; bases not matched to a gene: 16. This CDR3 has 18 residues. Study results and caveats: Anti-spike CD8 specificities were favored by VDJdb matching, whose results missed private and CD4 specificities.

Researchers tagged individual cDNA molecules with unique molecular identifiers. One entry per CDR3 protein results from TCRdb running MiXCR on the 5' RACE reads. In the table there are roughly 63,000 distinct CDR3 sequences, 10% to 15% of which are singletons. Sequencing was done on a sample of whole blood. The genes are TRBV29-1 and TRBJ2-5; 8 nucleotides match TRBD1. This clonotype was sampled from an adult who was a healthcare worker with PCR-confirmed SARS-CoV-2 infection or an uninfected control (not recorded which). The CDR3 here is CSVEGGGQGQNPKETQYF. The CDR3 DNA sequence: TGCAGCGTTGAAGGAGGAGGACAGGGCCAAAACCCAAAAGAGACCCAGTACTTC.